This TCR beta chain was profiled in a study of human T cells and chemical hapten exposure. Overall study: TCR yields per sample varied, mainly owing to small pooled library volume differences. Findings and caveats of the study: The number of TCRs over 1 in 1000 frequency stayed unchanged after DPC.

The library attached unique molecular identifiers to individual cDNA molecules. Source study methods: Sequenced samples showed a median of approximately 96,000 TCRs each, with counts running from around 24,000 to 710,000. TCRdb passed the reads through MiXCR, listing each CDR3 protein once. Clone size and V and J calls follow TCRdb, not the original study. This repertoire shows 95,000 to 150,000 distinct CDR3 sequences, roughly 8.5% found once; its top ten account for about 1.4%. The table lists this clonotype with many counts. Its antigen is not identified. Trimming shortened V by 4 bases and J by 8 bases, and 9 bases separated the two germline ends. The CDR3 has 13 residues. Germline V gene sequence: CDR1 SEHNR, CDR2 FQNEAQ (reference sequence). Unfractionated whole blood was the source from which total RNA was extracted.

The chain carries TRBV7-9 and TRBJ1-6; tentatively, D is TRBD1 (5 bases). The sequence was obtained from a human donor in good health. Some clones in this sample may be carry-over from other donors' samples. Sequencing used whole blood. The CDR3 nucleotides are TGTGCCAGCAGCTCCGAGGGACATTCACCCCTCCACTTT. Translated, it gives CASSSEGHSPLHF.